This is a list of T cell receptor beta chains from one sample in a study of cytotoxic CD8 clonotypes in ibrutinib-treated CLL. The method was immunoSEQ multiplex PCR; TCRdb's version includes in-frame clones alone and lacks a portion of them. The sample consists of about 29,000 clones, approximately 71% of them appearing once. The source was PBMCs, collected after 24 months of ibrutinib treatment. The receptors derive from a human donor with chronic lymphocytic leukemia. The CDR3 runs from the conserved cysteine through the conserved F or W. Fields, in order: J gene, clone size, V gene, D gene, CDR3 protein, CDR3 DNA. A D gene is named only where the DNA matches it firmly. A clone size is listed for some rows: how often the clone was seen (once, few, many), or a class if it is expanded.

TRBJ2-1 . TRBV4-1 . CASSDLVESSYNEQFF TGCGCCAGCAGCGACCTAGTGGAGAGCTCCTACAATGAGCAGTTCTTC
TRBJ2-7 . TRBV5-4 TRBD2 CASSLVAGGSYEQYF TGTGCCAGCAGCTTGGTAGCGGGGGGTTCCTACGAGCAGTACTTC
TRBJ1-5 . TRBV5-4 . CASSLGTASNQPQHF TGTGCCAGCAGCTTAGGGACGGCAAGCAATCAGCCCCAGCATTTT
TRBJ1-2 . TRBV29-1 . CSVPRGNYGYTF TGCAGCGTTCCCAGGGGCAACTATGGCTACACCTTC
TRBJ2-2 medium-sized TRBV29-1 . CSVEGLNTGELFF TGCAGCGTTGAGGGGCTCAACACCGGGGAGCTGTTTTTT
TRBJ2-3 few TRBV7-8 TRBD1 CASSPIGTGTTDTQYF TGTGCCAGCAGCCCCATCGGGACAGGGACCACAGATACGCAGTATTTT
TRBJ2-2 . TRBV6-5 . CASSPPGINTGELFF TGTGCCAGCAGCCCCCCGGGAATCAACACCGGGGAGCTGTTTTTT
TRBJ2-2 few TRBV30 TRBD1 CAWSVPGGTGELFF TGTGCCTGGAGTGTACCAGGGGGCACCGGGGAGCTGTTTTTT
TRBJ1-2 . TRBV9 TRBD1 CASSRTGGVSIDGYTF TGTGCCAGCAGTAGAACAGGGGGCGTTTCAATCGATGGCTACACCTTC
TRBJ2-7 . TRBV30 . CAWSGGAGVDEQYF TGTGCCTGGAGTGGAGGGGCCGGGGTCGACGAGCAGTACTTC
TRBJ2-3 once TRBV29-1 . CSVEGGGTDTQYF TGCAGCGTTGAGGGCGGAGGGACAGATACGCAGTATTTT
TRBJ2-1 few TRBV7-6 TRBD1 CASSSGTGHNEQFF TGTGCCAGCAGCTCCGGGACAGGTCACAATGAGCAGTTCTTC
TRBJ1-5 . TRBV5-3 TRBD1 CACDGGQGANQPQHF TGTGCCTGCGATGGGGGACAGGGGGCGAATCAGCCCCAGCATTTT
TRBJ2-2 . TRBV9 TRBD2 CASSVVSGGAHGELFF TGTGCCAGCAGCGTAGTTAGCGGGGGGGCCCACGGGGAGCTGTTTTTT
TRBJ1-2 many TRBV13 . CASSPRTDLNYGYTF TGTGCCAGCAGCCCACGGACAGACCTTAACTATGGCTACACCTTC
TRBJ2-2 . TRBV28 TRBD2 CASSITSGGNTGELFF TGTGCCAGCAGCATCACTAGCGGGGGGAACACCGGGGAGCTGTTTTTT
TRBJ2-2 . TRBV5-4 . CASSSRAGFNTGELFF TGTGCCAGCAGCAGTAGGGCGGGATTTAACACCGGGGAGCTGTTTTTT
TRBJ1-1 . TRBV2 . CASRGSGGAEAFF TGTGCCAGCAGGGGCTCCGGGGGGGCTGAAGCTTTCTTT
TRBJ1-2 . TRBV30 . CAWRSVNYGYTF TGTGCCTGGAGGTCGGTAAACTATGGCTACACCTTC
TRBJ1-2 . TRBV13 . CASSLAYNYGYTF TGTGCCAGCAGCCTAGCATACAACTATGGCTACACCTTC
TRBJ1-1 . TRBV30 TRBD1 CAWSLPDRMNTEAFF TGTGCCTGGAGTCTCCCGGACAGGATGAACACTGAAGCTTTCTTT
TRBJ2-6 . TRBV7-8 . CASSLRWSQDRSGANVLTF TGTGCCAGCAGCTTAAGGTGGAGTCAGGATCGCTCTGGGGCCAACGTCCTGACTTTC
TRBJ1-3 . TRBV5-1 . CASSRDTADGNTIYF TGCGCCAGCAGCAGGGACACTGCAGATGGAAACACCATATATTTT
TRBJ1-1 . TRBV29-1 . CSVAQDPGNTEAFF TGCAGCGTTGCGCAGGACCCGGGGAACACTGAAGCTTTCTTT
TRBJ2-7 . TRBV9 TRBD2 CASSAISGGGGEQYF TGTGCCAGCAGCGCTATTAGCGGGGGCGGGGGCGAGCAGTACTTC
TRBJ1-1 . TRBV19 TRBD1 CASSLGTGITEAFF TGTGCCAGTAGCCTGGGGACAGGGATCACTGAAGCTTTCTTT
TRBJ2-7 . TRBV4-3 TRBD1 CASSHPGQSYEQYF TGCGCCAGCAGCCACCCGGGACAGAGCTACGAGCAGTACTTC
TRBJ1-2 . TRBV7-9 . CASSLEADYGYTF TGTGCCAGCAGCTTAGAGGCAGACTATGGCTACACCTTC
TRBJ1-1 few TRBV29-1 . CSVLNVVQGTEAFF TGCAGCGTCTTGAACGTGGTACAGGGCACTGAAGCTTTCTTT
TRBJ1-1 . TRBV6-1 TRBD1 CASSARQGARTEAFF TGTGCCAGCAGTGCTCGACAGGGGGCAAGGACTGAAGCTTTCTTT
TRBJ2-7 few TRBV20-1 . CSAPGTPEQYF TGCAGTGCACCCGGGACACCCGAGCAGTACTTC
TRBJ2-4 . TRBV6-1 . CASSESGYVAKNIQYF TGTGCCAGCAGTGAGTCGGGATATGTAGCCAAAAACATTCAGTACTTC
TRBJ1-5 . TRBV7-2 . CASSLRRGSPQHF TGTGCCAGCAGCTTAAGGAGGGGGAGCCCCCAGCATTTT
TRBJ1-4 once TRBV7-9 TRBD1 CASSRDRGHSNEKLFF TGTGCCAGCAGCCGAGACAGGGGGCATAGTAATGAAAAACTGTTTTTT
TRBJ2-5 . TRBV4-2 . CASSVAPSWSQYF TGTGCCAGCAGCGTCGCCCCCAGTTGGTCCCAGTACTTC
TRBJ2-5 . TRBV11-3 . CASSSLGRETQYF TGTGCCAGCAGCTCACTAGGCCGAGAGACCCAGTACTTC
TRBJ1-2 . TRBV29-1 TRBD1 CSVAGQGASYGYTF TGCAGCGTCGCGGGACAGGGGGCCTCCTATGGCTACACCTTC
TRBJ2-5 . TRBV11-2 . CASSLGGRRGETQYF TGTGCCAGCAGCTTGGGGGGGCGAAGGGGAGAGACCCAGTACTTC
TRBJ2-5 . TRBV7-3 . CASSLFQSETQYF TGTGCCAGCAGCTTATTCCAGTCCGAGACCCAGTACTTC
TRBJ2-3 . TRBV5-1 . CASSSRGWGTDTQYF TGCGCCAGCAGCTCCCGAGGCTGGGGCACAGATACGCAGTATTTT
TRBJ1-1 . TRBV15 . CATSRVPENTEAFF TGTGCCACCAGCAGAGTCCCGGAGAACACTGAAGCTTTCTTT
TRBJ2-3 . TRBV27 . CASSTRADTDTQYF TGTGCCAGCAGTACCCGGGCAGACACAGATACGCAGTATTTT
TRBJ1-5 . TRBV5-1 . CASSLGLRGEAQHF TGCGCCAGCAGCTTGGGTTTAAGGGGTGAGGCCCAGCATTTT
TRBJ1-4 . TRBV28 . CASSLWQNEKLFF TGTGCCAGCAGTTTGTGGCAGAATGAAAAACTGTTTTTT
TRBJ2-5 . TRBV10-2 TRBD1 CASSGTGSETQYF TGCGCCAGCAGTGGGACAGGGTCGGAGACCCAGTACTTC
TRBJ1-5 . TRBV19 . CASSIRGGNQPQHF TGTGCCAGTAGTATTAGGGGAGGAAATCAGCCCCAGCATTTT
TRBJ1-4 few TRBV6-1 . CASLGGINEKLFF TGTGCCAGCCTCGGGGGAATTAATGAAAAACTGTTTTTT
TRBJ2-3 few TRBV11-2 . CASSNLGGPPDTQYF TGTGCCAGCAGCAACCTCGGGGGGCCCCCAGATACGCAGTATTTT
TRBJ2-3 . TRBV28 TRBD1 CASIKNAGGAGADTQYF TGTGCCAGCATTAAGAACGCAGGGGGCGCGGGTGCAGATACGCAGTATTTT
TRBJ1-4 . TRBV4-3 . CASSQEGLLGYSGHFNEKLFF TGCGCCAGCAGCCAAGAGGGACTGTTGGGGTACTCTGGACACTTTAATGAAAAACTGTTTTTT
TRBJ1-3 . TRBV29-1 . CSARRGDTIYF TGCAGCGCCCGACGGGGCGACACCATATATTTT
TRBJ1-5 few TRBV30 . CAWSAGGRQPQHF TGTGCCTGGAGTGCCGGGGGGCGTCAGCCCCAGCATTTT
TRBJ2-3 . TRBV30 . CAWNLEFQGDTQYF TGTGCCTGGAATCTGGAATTCCAAGGAGATACGCAGTATTTT
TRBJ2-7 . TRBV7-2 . CASSPASYEQYF TGTGCCAGCAGCCCGGCCTCCTACGAGCAGTACTTC
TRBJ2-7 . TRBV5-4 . CASSRTGSSYEQYF TGTGCCAGCAGCCGCACCGGGAGCTCCTACGAGCAGTACTTC